A selection of T cell receptor beta chains follows, all from one sample in a study of blood T cell repertoires in COVID-19. Sequencing used immunoSEQ multiplex PCR; TCRdb keeps in-frame clones, though not all of them. This table has over 100,000 clones, roughly 91% appearing once. The sample was peripheral blood. These receptors were taken from a human donor in a cohort sampled during active COVID-19. Each CDR3 is given with its conserved first and last residue. D genes are given only for firm matches. Size tells how often a clone was seen (once, few, many) or the class of an expanded clone, and some rows leave it out.

CASSLQGPSYNEQFF TGTGCCAGCAGCTTACAGGGCCCATCCTACAATGAGCAGTTCTTC 15 . . TRBJ2-1 TRBV7-3
CSVVLGAQETQYF TGCAGCGTTGTCTTGGGGGCGCAAGAGACCCAGTACTTC 13 once . TRBJ2-5 TRBV29-1
CATSEPGQGNGYTF TGTGCCACCAGTGAGCCGGGACAGGGCAATGGCTACACCTTC 14 . TRBD1 TRBJ1-2 TRBV24-1
CASSKAQGELFF TGTGCCAGCAGCAAAGCACAGGGGGAGCTGTTTTTT 12 once . TRBJ2-2 TRBV21-1
CASQQVMNTEAFF TGTGCCAGCCAACAGGTCATGAACACTGAAGCTTTCTTT 13 few . TRBJ1-1 TRBV2
CASSLDRGLRYNEQFF TGTGCCAGCAGTTTGGATCGGGGACTACGCTACAATGAGCAGTTCTTC 16 . TRBD2 TRBJ2-1 TRBV28
CASSMHRGLNEAFF TGTGCCAGTAGTATGCACAGGGGGCTAAATGAAGCTTTCTTT 14 . TRBD1 TRBJ1-1 TRBV19
CASRLGGLEQFF TGTGCCAGCAGGCTAGGGGGTCTGGAGCAGTTCTTC 12 . . TRBJ2-1 TRBV11-2
CASSPPRGPYTDTQYF TGTGCCAGCTCACCACCTAGGGGGCCATACACAGATACGCAGTATTTT 16 once TRBD1 TRBJ2-3 TRBV18
CASSLSAYGGGEQFF TGTGCCAGCAGCTTATCGGCCTACGGGGGTGGAGAGCAGTTCTTC 15 . . TRBJ2-1 TRBV11-1
CASSQSRGGYDEQYF TGTGCCAGCAGCCAATCCAGGGGAGGGTATGACGAGCAGTACTTC 15 . . TRBJ2-7 TRBV4-2
CASSSSFVGQGRGGSNEKLFF TGTGCCAGCAGCTCATCCTTCGTCGGACAGGGCCGAGGAGGCAGTAATGAAAAACTGTTTTTT 21 . TRBD1 TRBJ1-4 TRBV7-8
CASSSPRQGVRSYNSPLHF TGTGCCAGCAGCTCCCCGAGACAGGGAGTGAGGTCCTATAATTCACCCCTCCACTTT 19 . TRBD1 TRBJ1-6 TRBV7-9
CANTEEPHEKLFF TGTGCCAACACGGAGGAACCCCATGAAAAACTGTTTTTT 13 . . TRBJ1-4 TRBV6-5
CASSQGVPTSTDTQYF TGCGCCAGCAGCCAAGGTGTACCCACTAGCACAGATACGCAGTATTTT 16 . . TRBJ2-3 TRBV4-3
CASSLSIMNTEAFF TGTGCCAGCAGCCTCAGTATAATGAACACTGAAGCTTTCTTT 14 . . TRBJ1-1 TRBV16
CATETGGGGQPQHF TGTGCCACCGAGACAGGGGGCGGAGGGCAGCCCCAGCATTTT 14 once TRBD1 TRBJ1-5 TRBV28
CASSTRTGGVEKLFF TGTGCCAGCTCAACCCGGACAGGGGGCGTTGAAAAACTGTTTTTT 15 . TRBD1 TRBJ1-4 TRBV18
CASSYGAGSGPGELFF TGTGCCAGCAGTTACGGGGCAGGGTCGGGTCCCGGGGAGCTGTTTTTT 16 . . TRBJ2-2 TRBV6-2/TRBV6-3
CASSLVRAGAYNEQFF TGTGCCAGCAGCTTGGTTCGCGCGGGAGCCTACAATGAGCAGTTCTTC 16 once TRBD2 TRBJ2-1 TRBV5-8
CASSIVPGRDRVNEKLFF TGTGCCAGTAGTATAGTACCCGGCCGGGACAGGGTTAATGAAAAACTGTTTTTT 18 . TRBD1 TRBJ1-4 TRBV19
CASSYRGGASYEQYF TGTGCCAGCAGTTACAGGGGGGGGGCCTCCTACGAGCAGTACTTC 15 . . TRBJ2-7 TRBV6-5
CSVSSGSRRGQQGYGYTF TGCAGCGTTTCTTCCGGATCGCGCAGGGGGCAACAGGGCTATGGCTACACCTTC 18 . TRBD1 TRBJ1-2 TRBV29-1
CASSHRDSPHQETQYF TGTGCCAGCAGCCACCGGGACAGCCCTCACCAAGAGACCCAGTACTTC 16 . TRBD1 TRBJ2-5 TRBV3-1/TRBV3-2
CASSLAGRRNEQFF TGTGCCAGCAGCCTCGCCGGAAGGCGGAATGAGCAGTTCTTC 14 . . TRBJ2-1 TRBV14
CSVEPPTGDPRHLLANYGYTF TGCAGCGTTGAGCCACCGACAGGGGACCCCAGGCACCTTCTAGCTAACTATGGCTACACCTTC 21 . TRBD1 TRBJ1-2 TRBV29-1
CASSPTGGLVNTEAFF TGTGCCAGTAGCCCGACAGGGGGTCTCGTGAACACTGAAGCTTTCTTT 16 . TRBD1 TRBJ1-1 TRBV19
CATLAENYEQYF TGTGCCACCCTAGCGGAAAACTACGAGCAGTACTTC 12 . TRBD2 TRBJ2-7 TRBV6-5
CASHTSRLSYQETQYF TGTGCCAGCCACACCTCCAGACTCTCATATCAAGAGACCCAGTACTTC 16 . . TRBJ2-5 TRBV25-1
CASSQVGDYEQYF TGTGCCAGCAGCCAAGTAGGAGACTACGAGCAGTACTTC 13 . . TRBJ2-7 TRBV4-2
CASSPGRQVTYQETQYF TGCGCCAGCAGCCCCGGACGACAGGTCACGTACCAAGAGACCCAGTACTTC 17 . . TRBJ2-5 TRBV5-1
CASSVKEGGHNEQFF TGTGCCAGCAGCGTAAAGGAGGGTGGCCACAATGAGCAGTTCTTC 15 . . TRBJ2-1 TRBV9